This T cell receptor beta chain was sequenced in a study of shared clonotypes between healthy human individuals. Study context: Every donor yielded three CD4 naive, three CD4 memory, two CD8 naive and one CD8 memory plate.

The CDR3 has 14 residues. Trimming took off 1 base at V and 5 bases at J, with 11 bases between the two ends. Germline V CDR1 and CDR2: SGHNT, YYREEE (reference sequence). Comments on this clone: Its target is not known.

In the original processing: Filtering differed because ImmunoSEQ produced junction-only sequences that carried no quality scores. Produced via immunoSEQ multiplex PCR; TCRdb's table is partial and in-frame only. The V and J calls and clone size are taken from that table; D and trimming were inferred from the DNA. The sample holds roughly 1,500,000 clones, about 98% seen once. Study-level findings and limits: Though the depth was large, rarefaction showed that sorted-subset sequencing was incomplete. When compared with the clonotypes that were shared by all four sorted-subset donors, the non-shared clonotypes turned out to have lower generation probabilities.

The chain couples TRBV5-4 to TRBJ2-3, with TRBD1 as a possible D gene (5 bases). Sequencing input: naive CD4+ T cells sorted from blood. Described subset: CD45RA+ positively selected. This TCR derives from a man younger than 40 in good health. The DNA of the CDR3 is TGTGCCAGCAGCTTGCTGCACGGACAAGATACGCAGTATTTT. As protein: CASSLLHGQDTQYF.